These 15 T cell receptor beta chains came from one sample sequenced in a study of control samples from healthy donors and cancer patients. Profiled with immunoSEQ multiplex PCR; TCRdb holds only in-frame clones, not every one. The sample holds around 100,000 clones, 80% to 90% seen once. Sequencing was done on a sample of blood. The receptor source for this set is a man between 25 and 39 years old in good health.

The genes are TRBV27 and TRBJ2-3; the D gene is possibly TRBD1 (5 bases). Germline loops: CDR1 MNHEY, CDR2 SMNVEV (reference sequence). This CDR3 is 16 amino acids long. The V gene lost 5 bases and the J gene lost 2 bases, with 17 bases spanning the gap. The CDR3 loop is CASSPNRQGYTDTQYF. In DNA form, the CDR3 reads TGTGCCAGCAGTCCAAACCGGCAGGGATACACAGATACGCAGTATTTT.

The J gene is TRBJ1-2, the V gene TRBV25-1; D is perhaps TRBD1 (5 bases). The germline CDR1 and CDR2 sequences are MGHDK and SYGVNS. The CDR3 runs to 16 residues. V was pared by 6 bases and J by 5 bases, with 22 bases between. Here the CDR3 reads CASRKDTGPETYGYTF. The CDR3 DNA is TGTGCCAGCAGGAAGGACACCGGGCCGGAAACTTATGGCTACACCTTC.

The genes are TRBV28 and TRBJ1-3, with TRBD1 matching over 8 bases. The CDR3 has 18 residues. The junction had 11 bases not matched to a gene; V was cut back by 3 bases and J by 1 base. Germline V lookup: CDR1 MDHEN, CDR2 SYDVKM. CDR3 sequence (DNA): TGTGCCAGCAGTTTCTGGTCTCTCCAGGGGGCTTCTGGAAACACCATATATTTT. Residues: CASSFWSLQGASGNTIYF. The full variable domain, rest sourced from reference TRBV28 and TRBJ1-3, is DVKVTQSSRYLVKRTGEKVFLECVQDMDHENMFWYRQDPGLGLRLIYFSYDVKMKEKGDIPEGYSVSREKKERFSLILESASTNQTSMYLCASSFWSLQGASGNTIYFGEGSWLTVV.

The chain joins TRBV18 to TRBJ2-3; 8 nucleotides agree with TRBD2. Unmatched junction bases numbered 2, after V lost 2 bases and J lost 1 base. Germline V gene sequence: CDR1 KGHSH, CDR2 LQKENI. The CDR3 runs to 15 residues. The CDR3, as DNA: TGTGCCAGCTCACCAGGAGCGGGGGGCACAGATACGCAGTATTTT. Translating it yields CASSPGAGGTDTQYF.

This chain joins TRBV19 and TRBJ1-5; D may be TRBD1 (5 bases). The V gene lost 3 bases and the J gene lost 6 bases, with 18 bases spanning the gap. The CDR3 loop spans 16 amino acids. Per germline, CDR1 LNHDA and CDR2 SQIVND (reference sequence). CDR3 sequence: CASSMVAAKGIQPQHF. CDR3 DNA sequence: TGTGCCAGTAGTATGGTAGCGGCAAAGGGGATTCAGCCCCAGCATTTT. Full variable domain (outside the CDR3, taken from reference TRBV19 and TRBJ1-5): DGGITQSPKYLFRKEGQNVTLSCEQNLNHDAMYWYRQDPGQGLRLIYYSQIVNDFQKGDIAEGYSVSREKKESFPLTVTSAQKNPTAFYLCASSMVAAKGIQPQHFGDGTRLSIL.

The CDR3: CASSELPFKNSPLHF. The CDR3 bases are TGTGCCAGCAGTGAGCTACCCTTTAAGAATTCACCCCTCCACTTT. The J gene is TRBJ1-6, the V gene TRBV2, with D hard to call. Germline V CDR1 and CDR2: SNHLY, FYNNEI. The CDR3 consists of 15 residues. Trimming took off 3 bases at V and 7 bases at J, with 13 bases between the two ends.

The chain uses TRBV6-5 and TRBJ1-4; D is undetermined. Germline V CDR1 and CDR2: MNHEY, SVGAGI. This CDR3 is 14 amino acids long. V lost 7 bases to trimming and J lost 7 bases, with 16 bases between them. In DNA form, the CDR3 reads TGTGCCAGCAACACGGGAGGGATTAGTGAAAAACTGTTTTTT. This sequence encodes CASNTGGISEKLFF.

The chain links TRBV7-9 to TRBJ2-1; D could derive from TRBD1 or TRBD2 (5 bases each). Trimming cost V 4 bases and J 3 bases, with 10 bases left between them. The CDR3 consists of 14 residues. Germline V gene lookup returns CDR1 SEHNR and CDR2 FQNEAQ (reference sequence). The CDR3: CASSSGARYNEQFF. Here the CDR3 DNA reads TGTGCCAGCAGCTCCGGGGCTCGCTACAATGAGCAGTTCTTC. Combining the CDR3 with reference TRBV7-9 and TRBJ2-1 gives the whole variable domain DTGVSQNPRHKITKRGQNVTFRCDPISEHNRLYWYRQTLGQGPEFLTYFQNEAQLEKSRLLSDRFSAERPKGSFSTLEIQRTEQGDSAMYLCASSSGARYNEQFFGPGTRLTVL.

The chain joins TRBV19 to TRBJ2-4; D is possibly TRBD1 (5 bases). CDR3 length: 13 amino acids. Deletions cut 1 base from V and 6 bases from J, with 7 bases between. CDR1 and CDR2 (germline): LNHDA, SQIVND (reference sequence). The CDR3 DNA reads TGTGCCAGTAGTATAGGGGGCGGAAACATTCAGTACTTC. Its protein is CASSIGGGNIQYF.

The chain is built from TRBV9 and TRBJ1-5, with D possibly being TRBD1 (6 bases). CDR1 is SGDLS, CDR2 YYNGEE, per germline. Between the trimmed V and J ends, which lost 0 bases and 3 bases, there was a span of 13 bases. The CDR3 is made up of 16 amino acids. CDR3 DNA: TGTGCCAGCAGCGTAGGGCTCGGGACACCCAATCAGCCCCAGCATTTT. Protein sequence: CASSVGLGTPNQPQHF. The full variable domain, its missing parts supplied by reference TRBV9 and TRBJ1-5, is DSGVTQTPKHLITATGQRVTLRCSPRSGDLSVYWYQQSLDQGLQFLIQYYNGEERAKGNILERFSAQQFPDLHSELNLSSLELGDSALYFCASSVGLGTPNQPQHFGDGTRLSIL.

J is TRBJ2-1 and V is TRBV10-3; no clear D. This CDR3 spans 13 amino acids. Germline CDR1 and CDR2: ENHRY and SYGVKD. V was pared by 2 bases and J by 4 bases, with 6 bases between. Written as DNA, the CDR3 is TGTGCCATCAGTGAGAGAGTTTACAATGAGCAGTTCTTC. This gives the protein CAISERVYNEQFF.

The chain carries TRBV25-1 and TRBJ2-7; the D is unclear. Looked up from germline, CDR1 is MGHDK and CDR2 is SYGVNS. V was pared by 7 bases and J by 0 bases, with 13 bases between. The CDR3 is made up of 14 amino acids. CDR3 protein: CASMVSHSSYEQYF. The CDR3 DNA is TGTGCCAGCATGGTTTCCCATAGCTCCTACGAGCAGTACTTC.

The V call is TRBV30, the J call TRBJ2-7, with D perhaps matching TRBD1 (6 bases). V dropped 3 bases and J dropped 2 bases, with 8 bases sitting between them. The CDR3 consists of 12 residues. Germline values: CDR1 GTSNPN, CDR2 SVGIG (reference sequence). The CDR3 DNA is TGTGCCTGGAGAGGGGGAGCCTACGAGCAGTACTTC. It is translated as CAWRGGAYEQYF.

The rearrangement joins TRBV4-2 to TRBJ2-1; D may match TRBD1 or TRBD2 (6 bases each). From germline, CDR1 is LGHNA and CDR2 YNFKEQ. The CDR3 has 13 amino acids. V was pared by 3 bases and J by 6 bases, with 9 bases between. The CDR3 DNA follows: TGTGCCAGCAGCCAGGGGGGCATCAATGAGCAGTTCTTC. This gives the protein CASSQGGINEQFF.

The rearrangement joins TRBV5-5 to TRBJ2-3, with a tentative D call TRBD2 (5 bases). The germline V gene has CDR1 SGHKS and CDR2 YYEKEE (reference sequence). The CDR3 contains 17 residues. V lost 0 bases, J lost 3 bases, and 17 bases lay in between. The CDR3 sequence: CASSLGSSPLRTDTQYF. The CDR3 DNA reads TGTGCCAGCAGCTTGGGTTCTAGCCCCTTGAGAACAGATACGCAGTATTTT. Full variable domain (missing parts from reference TRBV5-5 and TRBJ2-3): DAGVTQSPTHLIKTRGQQVTLRCSPISGHKSVSWYQQVLGQGPQFIFQYYEKEERGRGNFPDRFSARQFPNYSSELNVNALLLGDSALYLCASSLGSSPLRTDTQYFGPGTRLTVL.